A selection of T cell receptor beta chains follows, all from one sample in a study of blood T cell repertoires in COVID-19. TCRdb's copy holds only in-frame clones and misses some; the assay was immunoSEQ multiplex PCR. The profile shows roughly 200,000 clones, roughly four fifths of them singletons. Sequenced input: PBMCs or T cells enriched from blood (not recorded which). Receptors originate from a woman in her forties or fifties who had been exposed to COVID-19. Both conserved end residues are part of each CDR3. A D gene is named only where the DNA matches it firmly. Size values are once, few and many counts, or a class for expanded clones, and some rows have none.

J | size | D | V | CDR3
TRBJ1-5 | . | . | TRBV2 | CASGAGGGNQPQHF
TRBJ2-4 | . | . | TRBV6-5 | CASSSSDSSGIQYF
TRBJ2-7 | few | TRBD1 | TRBV28 | CASSRTGIEQYF
TRBJ2-5 | . | TRBD2 | TRBV7-2 | CASSLATSGGPIQETQYF
TRBJ1-2 | . | TRBD1 | TRBV15 | CATSSGTGGDMTNYGYTF
TRBJ2-3 | . | TRBD1 | TRBV24-1 | CATRQGRTDTQYF
TRBJ1-2 | few | . | TRBV7-9 | CASSLNQGTNYGYTF
TRBJ1-5 | . | TRBD1 | TRBV4-3 | CARSRDPRDRVKEPQHF
TRBJ2-2 | . | . | TRBV16 | CASSQRVAGELFF
TRBJ1-1 | . | TRBD1 | TRBV28 | CASSLDRGRSPWTEAFF
TRBJ2-5 | . | TRBD2 | TRBV6-6 | CASTIGRARETQYF
TRBJ2-3 | . | TRBD1 | TRBV9 | CASSAYDRGPTDTQYF
TRBJ2-1 | few | TRBD2 | TRBV11-2 | CASSLDPGTRDEQFF
TRBJ1-2 | . | TRBD1 | TRBV6-5 | CASSIQGRGLGGYTF
TRBJ2-5 | . | . | TRBV19 | CASSTRGETQYF
TRBJ2-5 | . | TRBD2 | TRBV3-1/TRBV3-2 | CASSQDYPSGGQETQYF
TRBJ2-1 | . | . | TRBV6-5 | CASSYSSRNQVF